These 8 T cell receptor beta chains share one sample of origin, sequenced in a study of CD4 T cells in relation to SARS-CoV-2 and coronaviruses. The antigens of these receptors remain unknown. Only in-frame clones appear in the TCRdb table, and some are missing; sequencing was by immunoSEQ multiplex PCR. The table includes approximately 41,000 clones, about 80% detected once. The material sequenced was naive CD4+ T cells from PBMCs, cultured in vitro. Subset meaning: naive CD4+ T cells isolated by negative enrichment. These receptor sequences come from an adult with COVID-19.

V gene TRBV10-3 combines with J gene TRBJ2-3, with unresolved D. CDR3 length: 15 amino acids. Trimming left V 5 bases short and J 0 bases short, with 12 bases between. The germline CDR1 and CDR2 sequences are ENHRY and SYGVKD. CDR3 bases: TGTGCCATCAGTACGTACGCGGAGAGCACAGATACGCAGTATTTT. It encodes CAISTYAESTDTQYF.

The rearrangement uses TRBV5-6 and TRBJ2-5, with D possibly TRBD2 on 5 matching bases. The CDR3 consists of 15 residues. Germline CDR1 reads SGHDT; CDR2 reads YYEEEE. V shed 0 bases and J shed 2 bases, with 11 bases lying between them. The CDR3 coding sequence is TGTGCCAGCAGCTTGGTTCGGCTAGCTCAAGAGACCCAGTACTTC. This encodes CASSLVRLAQETQYF.

The chain employs TRBV4-1 and TRBJ2-1; 10 nucleotides match TRBD2. J was trimmed by 8 bases and V by 4 bases; bases with no gene match: 8. CDR3 length: 15 amino acids. CDR1 MGHRA and CDR2 YSYEKL come from the germline V gene. The CDR3, as DNA: TGCGCCAGCAGCCTAGCGGGAGGCCCGATAGATGAGCAGTTCTTC. Translating it yields CASSLAGGPIDEQFF.

The chain couples TRBV23-1 to TRBJ2-1; D may be TRBD2 (6 bases). TRBV23-1 counts as an open reading frame of uncertain function. V lost 4 bases, J lost 4 bases, and 17 bases lay in between. The CDR3 has 16 residues. The CDR3 DNA sequence: TGCGCCAGCAGTCTTTTCGGCGGGATGGATTACAATGAGCAGTTCTTC. Its translation: CASSLFGGMDYNEQFF.

The chain joins TRBV28 to TRBJ1-5, with 7 bases matching TRBD1. Germline trimming cut 5 bases from V and 1 base from J; bases unmatched to any gene: 5. The CDR3 loop spans 15 amino acids. Germline V gene sequence: CDR1 MDHEN, CDR2 SYDVKM. For the CDR3, the DNA is TGTGCCAGCAGTCTGCAGACAGGGAGCAATCAGCCCCAGCATTTT. It translates to CASSLQTGSNQPQHF. Drawing the rest from reference TRBV28 and TRBJ1-5, the complete variable domain is DVKVTQSSRYLVKRTGEKVFLECVQDMDHENMFWYRQDPGLGLRLIYFSYDVKMKEKGDIPEGYSVSREKKERFSLILESASTNQTSMYLCASSLQTGSNQPQHFGDGTRLSIL.

V gene TRBV6-5 combines with J gene TRBJ1-2; TRBD1 might be the D (5 bases). Germline-derived CDR1 and CDR2 are MNHEY and SVGAGI. This CDR3 spans 14 amino acids. Trimming removed 6 bases at V and 8 bases at J, with 19 bases between. The CDR3 region has the DNA TGTGCCAGCAGCCCATTCGGGACCACGGGCGGCTACACCTTC. Protein sequence: CASSPFGTTGGYTF.

The CDR3 reads CASSLEGLASVVHEQYF. CDR3 in DNA: TGTGCCAGCAGCTTGGAGGGACTAGCTTCGGTCGTCCACGAGCAGTACTTC. V and J are TRBV5-4 and TRBJ2-7, with 9 bases matching TRBD2. CDR1 is SGHNT and CDR2 is YYREEE in the germline V gene (reference sequence). This CDR3 is built from 17 residues. Losses at the gene ends were 0 bases for V and 5 bases for J; bases not matched to a gene: 12.

This rearrangement joins TRBV6-5 to TRBJ2-5; weak D call: TRBD1 (5 bases). The CDR3 runs 14 residues. Germline CDR1 and CDR2: MNHEY and SVGAGI. Trimming cost V 6 bases and J 2 bases, with 13 bases left between them. The CDR3 DNA reads TGTGCCAGCAGGCGAGGACACGAGCAAGAGACCCAGTACTTC. Its protein product is CASRRGHEQETQYF.